One sample yielded the 6 T cell receptor beta chains listed below, sequenced in a study of blood T cell repertoires in COVID-19. Here immunoSEQ multiplex PCR was the method, and the copy in TCRdb shows in-frame clones only, minus some. The sample holds 300,000 to 400,000 clones, more than 75% seen once. The sequenced material came from PBMCs or T cells enriched from blood (not recorded which). These receptors were collected from a woman in her 30s with acute COVID-19.

The CDR3 bases are TGTGCCAGTAGTAAGACAGGGGGTTCCTACGAGCAGTACTTC. Protein: CASSKTGGSYEQYF. This chain joins TRBV19 and TRBJ2-7, with 9 positions matching TRBD1. This CDR3 is built from 14 residues. V gave up 4 bases and J gave up 1 base; unmatched junction bases: 2. Germline-derived CDR1 and CDR2 are LNHDA and SQIVND (reference sequence).

The chain links TRBV7-2 to TRBJ2-7; D gene ambiguous. Germline-derived CDR1 and CDR2 are SGHTA and FQGNSA. The CDR3 is made up of 11 amino acids. Trimming removed 4 bases at V and 3 bases at J, with 4 bases between. This CDR3 reads CASSSYYEQYF. Here the CDR3 DNA reads TGTGCCAGCAGCTCGTACTACGAGCAGTACTTC.

The chain is built from TRBV25-1 and TRBJ1-2; D unresolved. The germline CDR1 and CDR2 sequences are MGHDK and SYGVNS. V lost 4 bases and J 8 bases, leaving 20 bases between the germline ends. The CDR3 covers 15 residues. CDR3 sequence (DNA): TGTGCCAGCAGTGCCGGAAGCTGGTCTAGTGGGGGCTACACCTTC. Protein sequence: CASSAGSWSSGGYTF.

The chain joins TRBV2 to TRBJ1-6; 7 nucleotides match TRBD1. Germline lookup yields CDR1 SNHLY and CDR2 FYNNEI. V lost 5 bases, J lost 2 bases, and 6 bases stayed unmatched. The CDR3 is made up of 16 amino acids. CDR3 residues: CASSPTDRAYNSPLHF. CDR3 bases: TGTGCCAGCAGTCCAACCGACAGGGCCTATAATTCACCCCTCCACTTT. The full variable domain, in which reference TRBV2 and TRBJ1-6 provide the parts outside the CDR3, is EPEVTQTPSHQVTQMGQEVILRCVPISNHLYFYWYRQILGQKVEFLVSFYNNEISEKSEIFDDQFSVERPDGSNFTLKIRSTKLEDSAMYFCASSPTDRAYNSPLHFGNGTRLTVT.

The chain is built from TRBV3-1 (or the pseudogene TRBV3-2) and TRBJ1-2; D is ambiguous. The CDR3 length is 15 residues. In germline, CDR1 is LGHDT, CDR2 YNNKEL (reference sequence). Trimming cost V 4 bases and J 4 bases, with 16 bases left between them. In DNA, the CDR3 is TGTGCCAGCAGCCCCTGGAGTAACGGTCGCTATGGCTACACCTTC. It yields the protein CASSPWSNGRYGYTF.

As regards this clone: Within the sample, other DNA sequences also encode this same CDR3. The V gene is TRBV9, the J gene TRBJ1-2; D perhaps matches TRBD1 (6 bases). There are 15 residues in the CDR3. The germline V and J ends were trimmed by 2 bases and 3 bases, with 14 bases remaining between them. CDR1 is SGDLS, CDR2 YYNGEE, per germline. The CDR3 loop is CASSVDGGADYGYTF. CDR3 in DNA: TGTGCCAGCAGCGTCGATGGGGGGGCGGACTATGGCTACACCTTC.